This T cell receptor (beta chain) comes out of a study of esophageal squamous cell carcinoma under preoperative chemotherapy. The CDR3 has 17 residues. Per the germline V gene, CDR1 is MNHNS and CDR2 is SASEGT. The ends lost 2 bases at V and 7 bases at J; junction bases unmatched: 13. This clonotype is labeled large (0.1 to 1%). What it recognizes is unknown. Study observations and caveats: Peripheral T cells migrating into the tumor appeared to partly supply post-treatment tumor-infiltrating lymphocytes.

TCRdb re-called the PCR reads through MiXCR, storing one row per CDR3 protein. The sample gives 1,000 to 1,500 distinct CDR3 sequences, 25% to 30% of which show up once; around 25% is in the top ten. Time point reported: after preoperative PTX-NDP chemotherapy. This TCR derives from a human donor with esophageal squamous cell carcinoma. The donor label of this sample is uncertain. This sequence joins TRBV6-1 and TRBJ2-1; the match to TRBD2 covers 8 bases. Sampling was carried out from a patient given preoperative chemotherapy. The chain's CDR3 is CASSEFPSGSKGNEQFF. The CDR3 coding sequence is TGTGCCAGCAGTGAATTTCCCAGCGGGAGCAAAGGAAATGAGCAGTTCTTC.